Below, 17 T cell receptor beta chains from the same sample are listed, as sequenced in a study of T cells in Graves' hyperthyroidism and ophthalmopathy. TCR beta CDR3 region amplification was performed from RNA transcripts. The study used the HTBI primer set for a first-round RT-PCR of the TCR CDR3. MiXCR, applied by TCRdb to the multiplex PCR reads, yields one record per CDR3 protein. The sample consists of some 270,000 distinct CDR3 sequences, roughly 14% of them appearing once. The sample comprised blood. These receptors originate from a woman aged 25 to 39 with Graves' hyperthyroidism that later progressed to Graves' ophthalmopathy.

This clonotype has at least ten counts. This rearrangement joins TRBV12-3 or TRBV12-4 to TRBJ2-7; D is perhaps TRBD2 (5 bases). The CDR3 contains 15 residues. V lost 3 bases to trimming and J lost 3 bases, with 15 bases between them. Here the CDR3 reads CASSLGSDPLYEQYF. CDR3 nucleotides: TGTGCCAGCAGTTTGGGTAGCGACCCACTCTACGAGCAGTACTTC.

There are many counts of this clonotype. The chain employs TRBV12-3 or TRBV12-4 and TRBJ1-6; D is possibly TRBD1 (5 bases). The CDR3 spans 17 residues. V lost 4 bases to trimming and J lost 4 bases, with 17 bases between them. The CDR3 here is CASSSSFRQPYNSPLHF. CDR3 DNA: TGTGCCAGCAGTTCCTCGTTTCGACAGCCTTATAATTCACCCCTCCACTTT.

Ten or more counts support this clonotype. J is TRBJ1-5 and V is TRBV7-9, with D unresolved. CDR1 is SEHNR, CDR2 FQNEAQ, per germline (reference sequence). This CDR3 has 16 residues. Trimming stripped 6 bases from V and 0 bases from J, with 15 bases between. CDR3 DNA: TGTGCCAGCAGTCCCCCCGGGGATTTTAGCAATCAGCCCCAGCATTTT. This encodes CASSPPGDFSNQPQHF.

This clonotype has at least ten counts. In DNA form, the CDR3 reads TGTGCCAGCAGCTTCAACGGAGCGGGAGTGTCAGATACGCAGTATTTT. Protein: CASSFNGAGVSDTQYF. The rearrangement links TRBV7-3 to TRBJ2-3; 8 nucleotides match TRBD2. Germline-derived CDR1 and CDR2 are SGHTA and FQGTGA. This CDR3 is built from 16 residues. V shed 3 bases and J 4 bases; nucleotides not matched to a gene: 9.

This clonotype was picked up many times. This rearrangement joins TRBV6-5 to TRBJ2-7; TRBD1 aligns across 9 bases. Trimming removed 0 bases from V and 7 bases from J; junction bases left unmatched: 7. There are 15 residues in the CDR3. CDR1 and CDR2 (germline): MNHEY, SVGAGI. Here the CDR3 reads CASSYSGTGPLEQYF. CDR3 coding DNA: TGTGCCAGCAGTTACTCAGGGACAGGGCCGTTAGAGCAGTACTTC.

This clonotype has just a few counts. The chain couples TRBV19 to TRBJ1-5, with D possibly TRBD1 on 5 matching bases. Germline CDR1 LNHDA, CDR2 SQIVND (reference sequence). This CDR3 is built from 14 residues. Trimming shortened V by 0 bases and J by 4 bases, and 7 bases separated the two germline ends. CDR3 DNA sequence: TGTGCCAGTAGTATAGAGTGGGGGAATCAGCCCCAGCATTTT. Protein product: CASSIEWGNQPQHF.

This sequence joins TRBV29-1 and TRBJ1-2, with D unresolved. V was trimmed by 7 bases and J by 8 bases, leaving 14 bases between them. Per the germline V gene, CDR1 is SQVTM and CDR2 is ANQGSEA. The CDR3 is 11 amino acids. CDR3 nucleotide sequence: TGCAGCGGGGAGGCCGGGGAGGGCTACACCTTC. It is translated as CSGEAGEGYTF.

This clonotype was found many times. This sequence joins TRBV6-2 or TRBV6-3 and TRBJ2-6; possible D gene TRBD2, 6 bases. The CDR3 is 18 amino acids. CDR1 and CDR2 from the germline V gene are MNHEY and SVGEGT. Deletions cut 2 bases from V and 0 bases from J, with 14 bases between. The CDR3, as DNA: TGTGCCAGCAGTTACGGCCGGGGGACCGTCTCTGGGGCCAACGTCCTGACTTTC. This gives the protein CASSYGRGTVSGANVLTF.

V gene TRBV20-1 combines with J gene TRBJ2-2, with no clear D. Germline CDR1 DFQATT, CDR2 SNEGSKA (reference sequence). V was pared by 5 bases and J by 4 bases, with 5 bases between. The CDR3 is made up of 11 amino acids. CDR3 in DNA: TGCAGTGCTCTTACCACCGGGGAGCTGTTTTTT. Translation: CSALTTGELFF.

This clonotype has ten or more counts. V gene TRBV6-1 combines with J gene TRBJ1-1; D uncertain. This CDR3 contains 14 residues. Germline V gives CDR1 MNHNS, CDR2 SASEGT. Trimming took off 6 bases at V and 1 base at J, with 12 bases between the two ends. The CDR3: CASSGLYRNTEAFF. Written as DNA, the CDR3 is TGTGCCAGCAGCGGGTTGTATCGGAACACTGAAGCTTTCTTT.

This clonotype was recorded many times. This sequence joins TRBV9 and TRBJ2-7, with 7 positions matching TRBD2. Germline loops: CDR1 SGDLS, CDR2 YYNGEE. J gave up 3 bases and V 3 bases, and 3 bases lay outside the gene matches. CDR3 length: 13 amino acids. CDR3 bases: TGTGCCAGCAGCGGGGGGGGGTTCTACGAGCAGTACTTC. Its translation is CASSGGGFYEQYF.

This chain joins TRBV4-3 and TRBJ2-1; TRBD2 matches at 14 bases. Germline lookup yields CDR1 LGHNA and CDR2 YSLEER. Losses at the gene ends were 1 base for V and 8 bases for J; bases not matched to a gene: 4. This CDR3 contains 16 residues. CDR3 loop: CASSQGLAGGKHEQFF. The DNA for the CDR3 is TGCGCCAGCAGCCAAGGACTAGCGGGAGGGAAGCATGAGCAGTTCTTC.

The V and J genes are TRBV3-2 and TRBJ2-7. TRBV3-2 is reported as a pseudogene. This CDR3 is 14 amino acids long. CDR3 DNA sequence: TGTGCCAGCAGCTTACGGATATACGACTACGAGCAGTACTTC. This codes for CASSLRIYDYEQYF.

This clonotype was seen a handful of times. The chain uses TRBV3-2 and TRBJ2-3. TRBV3-2 is a pseudogene segment. The length of the CDR3 is 14 residues. CDR3 coding DNA: TGTGCCAGCAGCCAATACACGAGCACAGATACGCAGTATTTT. This encodes CASSQYTSTDTQYF.

Many counts were recorded for this clonotype. V and J are TRBV28 and TRBJ2-7; D is perhaps TRBD2 (6 bases). Between the trimmed V and J ends, which lost 7 bases and 6 bases, there was a span of 16 bases. This CDR3 region has 13 residues. Germline assignment: CDR1 MDHEN and CDR2 SYDVKM. CDR3 protein: CASTRERGREQYF. The DNA of the CDR3 is TGTGCCAGCACCCGGGAGCGAGGGCGCGAGCAGTACTTC.

This clonotype was counted many times. The V and J genes are TRBV3-1 and TRBJ2-1, with a possible D match to TRBD2 (5 bases). The CDR3 is 15 residues long. From germline, CDR1 is LGHDT and CDR2 YNNKEL (reference sequence). Trimming left V 5 bases short and J 2 bases short, with 13 bases between. The DNA for the CDR3 is TGTGCCAGCAGCTACGCGGCGGGTCCCTACAATGAGCAGTTCTTC. It codes for CASSYAAGPYNEQFF.

This clonotype was counted at least ten times. V and J are TRBV18 and TRBJ2-1; D not resolved. The germline V gene encodes CDR1 KGHSH and CDR2 LQKENI. CDR3 length: 17 residues. V was pared by 0 bases and J by 0 bases, with 12 bases between. The CDR3 region has the DNA TGTGCCAGCTCACCACCCCTCGAACAAGTCTCCTACAATGAGCAGTTCTTC. Its protein product is CASSPPLEQVSYNEQFF.